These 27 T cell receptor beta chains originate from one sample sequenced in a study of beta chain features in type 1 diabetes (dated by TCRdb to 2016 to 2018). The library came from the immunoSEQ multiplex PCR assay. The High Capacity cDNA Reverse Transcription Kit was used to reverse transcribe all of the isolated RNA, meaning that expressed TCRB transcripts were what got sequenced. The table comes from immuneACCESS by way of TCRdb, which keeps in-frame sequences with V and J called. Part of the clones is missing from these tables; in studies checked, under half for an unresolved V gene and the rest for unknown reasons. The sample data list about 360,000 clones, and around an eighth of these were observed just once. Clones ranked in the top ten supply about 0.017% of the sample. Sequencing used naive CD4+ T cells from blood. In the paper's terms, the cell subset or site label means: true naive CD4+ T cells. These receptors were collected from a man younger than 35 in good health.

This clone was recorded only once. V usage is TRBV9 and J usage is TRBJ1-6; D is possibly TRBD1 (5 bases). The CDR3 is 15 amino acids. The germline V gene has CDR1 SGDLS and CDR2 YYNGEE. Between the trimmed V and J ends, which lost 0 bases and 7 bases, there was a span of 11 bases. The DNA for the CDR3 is TGTGCCAGCAGCGTAGACAGACAGAGGAATTCACCCCTCCACTTT. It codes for CASSVDRQRNSPLHF.

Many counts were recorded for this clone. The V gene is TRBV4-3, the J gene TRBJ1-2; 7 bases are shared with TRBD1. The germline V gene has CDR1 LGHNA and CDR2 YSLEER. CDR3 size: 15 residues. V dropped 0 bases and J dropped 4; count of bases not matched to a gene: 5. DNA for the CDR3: TGCGCCAGCAGCCAAGATCCGGGACAGACCTATGGCTACACCTTC. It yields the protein CASSQDPGQTYGYTF.

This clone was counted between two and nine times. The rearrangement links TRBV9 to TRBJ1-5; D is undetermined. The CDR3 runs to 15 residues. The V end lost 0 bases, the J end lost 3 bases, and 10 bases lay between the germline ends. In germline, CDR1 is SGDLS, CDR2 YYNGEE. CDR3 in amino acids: CASSVASGLNQPQHF. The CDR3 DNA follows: TGTGCCAGCAGCGTAGCTTCAGGTCTCAATCAGCCCCAGCATTTT.

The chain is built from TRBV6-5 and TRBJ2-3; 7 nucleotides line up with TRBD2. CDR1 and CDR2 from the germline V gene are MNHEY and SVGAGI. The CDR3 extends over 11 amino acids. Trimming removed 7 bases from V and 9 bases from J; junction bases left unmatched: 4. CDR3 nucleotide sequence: TGTGCCAGCACCGCGGGAGACACGCAGTATTTT. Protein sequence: CASTAGDTQYF.

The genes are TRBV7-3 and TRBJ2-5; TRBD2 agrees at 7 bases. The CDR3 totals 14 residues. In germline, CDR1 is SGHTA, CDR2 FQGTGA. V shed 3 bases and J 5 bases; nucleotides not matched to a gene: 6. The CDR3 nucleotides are TGTGCCAGCAGCTTTGGCGGGAGCAGGGAGACCCAGTACTTC. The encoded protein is CASSFGGSRETQYF.

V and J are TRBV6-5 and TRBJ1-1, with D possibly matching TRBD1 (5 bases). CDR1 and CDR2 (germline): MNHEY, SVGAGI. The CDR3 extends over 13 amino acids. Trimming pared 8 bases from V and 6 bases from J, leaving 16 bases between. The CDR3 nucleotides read TGTGCCAGCCGGGGGAGGGCTTCTTCTGAAGCTTTCTTT. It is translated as CASRGRASSEAFF.

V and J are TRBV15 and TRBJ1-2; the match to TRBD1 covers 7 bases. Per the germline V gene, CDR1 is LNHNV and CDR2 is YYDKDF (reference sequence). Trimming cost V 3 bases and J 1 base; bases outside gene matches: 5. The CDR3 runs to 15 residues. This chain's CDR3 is CATSSDRVVNYGYTF. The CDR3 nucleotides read TGTGCCACCAGCAGTGACAGGGTTGTTAACTATGGCTACACCTTC.

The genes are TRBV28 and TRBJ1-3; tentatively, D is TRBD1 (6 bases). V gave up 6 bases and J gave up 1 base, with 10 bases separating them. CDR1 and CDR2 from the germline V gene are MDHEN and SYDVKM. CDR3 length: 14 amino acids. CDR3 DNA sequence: TGTGCCAGCAGACAAACAGGGTCTGGAAACACCATATATTTT. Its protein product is CASRQTGSGNTIYF.

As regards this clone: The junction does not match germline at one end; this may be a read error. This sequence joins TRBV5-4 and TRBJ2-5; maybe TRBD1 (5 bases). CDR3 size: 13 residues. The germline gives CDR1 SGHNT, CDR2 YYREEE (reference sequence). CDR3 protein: CASSPGPRETQYF. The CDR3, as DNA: TGCGCCAGCAGCCCAGGGCCAAGGGAGACCCAGTACTTC.

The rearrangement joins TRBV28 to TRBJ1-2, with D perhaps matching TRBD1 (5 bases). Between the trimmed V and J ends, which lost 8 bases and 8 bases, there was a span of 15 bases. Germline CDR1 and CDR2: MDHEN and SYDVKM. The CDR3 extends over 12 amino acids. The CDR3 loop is CASGYGREGYTF. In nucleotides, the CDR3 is TGTGCCAGCGGATACGGCAGGGAAGGCTACACCTTC.

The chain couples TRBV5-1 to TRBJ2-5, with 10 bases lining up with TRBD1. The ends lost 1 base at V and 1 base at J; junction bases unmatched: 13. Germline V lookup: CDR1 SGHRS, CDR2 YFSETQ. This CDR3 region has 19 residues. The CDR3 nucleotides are TGCGCCAGCAGCTTGTGGTTGGGGACAGGGGTGACTAGCCAAGAGACCCAGTACTTC. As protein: CASSLWLGTGVTSQETQYF.

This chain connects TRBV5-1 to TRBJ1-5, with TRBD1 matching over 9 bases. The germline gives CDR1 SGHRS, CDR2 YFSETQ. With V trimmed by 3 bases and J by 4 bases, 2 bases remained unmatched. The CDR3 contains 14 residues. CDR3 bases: TGCGCCAGCAGCTCCGGGACAGGGAATCAGCCCCAGCATTTT. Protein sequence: CASSSGTGNQPQHF.

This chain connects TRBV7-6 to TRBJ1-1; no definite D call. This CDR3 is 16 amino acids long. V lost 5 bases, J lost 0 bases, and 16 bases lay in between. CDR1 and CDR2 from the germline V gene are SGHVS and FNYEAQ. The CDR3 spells CASSPRRGTMNTEAFF. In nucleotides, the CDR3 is TGTGCCAGCAGCCCGAGGCGGGGAACCATGAACACTGAAGCTTTCTTT.

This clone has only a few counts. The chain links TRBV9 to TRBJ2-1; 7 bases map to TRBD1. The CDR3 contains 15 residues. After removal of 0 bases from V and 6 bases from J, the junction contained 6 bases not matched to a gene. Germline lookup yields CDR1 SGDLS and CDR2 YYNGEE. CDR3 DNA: TGTGCCAGCAGCGTAGCCCCGACAGGGTTCAATGAGCAGTTCTTC. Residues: CASSVAPTGFNEQFF.

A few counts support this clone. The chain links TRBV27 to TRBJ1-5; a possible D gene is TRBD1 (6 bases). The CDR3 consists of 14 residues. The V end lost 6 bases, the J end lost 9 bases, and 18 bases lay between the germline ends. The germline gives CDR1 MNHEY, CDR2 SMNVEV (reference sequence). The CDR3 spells CASSLRGGAGPQHF. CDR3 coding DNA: TGTGCCAGCAGCCTAAGGGGGGGCGCGGGGCCCCAGCATTTT.

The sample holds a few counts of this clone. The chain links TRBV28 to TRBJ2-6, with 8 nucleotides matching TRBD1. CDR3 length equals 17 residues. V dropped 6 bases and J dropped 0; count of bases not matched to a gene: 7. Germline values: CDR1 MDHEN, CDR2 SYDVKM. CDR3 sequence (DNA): TGTGCCAGCAGAGGGGGGACAGGCCTCTCTGGGGCCAACGTCCTGACTTTC. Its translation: CASRGGTGLSGANVLTF.

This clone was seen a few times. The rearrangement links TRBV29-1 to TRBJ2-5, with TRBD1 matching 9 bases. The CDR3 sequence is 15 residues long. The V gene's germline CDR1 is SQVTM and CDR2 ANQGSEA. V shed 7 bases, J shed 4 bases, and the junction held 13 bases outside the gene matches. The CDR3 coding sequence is TGCAGCGGACAACAGGGGGCGGTCGATGGAGAGACCCAGTACTTC. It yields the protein CSGQQGAVDGETQYF.

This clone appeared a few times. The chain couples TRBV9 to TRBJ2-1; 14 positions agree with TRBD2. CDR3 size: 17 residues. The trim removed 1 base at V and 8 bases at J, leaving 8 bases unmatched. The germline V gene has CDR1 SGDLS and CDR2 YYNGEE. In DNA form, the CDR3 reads TGTGCCAGCAGCGTAAAACTCGGGACTAGCGGGAGTTATGAGCAGTTCTTC. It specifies CASSVKLGTSGSYEQFF.

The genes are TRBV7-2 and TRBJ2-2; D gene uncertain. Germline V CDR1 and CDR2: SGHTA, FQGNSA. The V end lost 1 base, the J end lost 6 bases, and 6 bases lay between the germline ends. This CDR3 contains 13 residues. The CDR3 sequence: CASSLDRAGELFF. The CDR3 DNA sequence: TGTGCCAGCAGCTTAGATCGTGCCGGGGAGCTGTTTTTT.

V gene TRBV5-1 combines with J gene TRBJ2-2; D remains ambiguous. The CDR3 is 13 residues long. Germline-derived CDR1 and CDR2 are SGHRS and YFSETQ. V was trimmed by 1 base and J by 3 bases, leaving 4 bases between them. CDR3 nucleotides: TGCGCCAGCAGCTTGTCGGACACCGGGGAGCTGTTTTTT. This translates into CASSLSDTGELFF. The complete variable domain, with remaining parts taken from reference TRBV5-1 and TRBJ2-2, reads KAGVTQTPRYLIKTRGQQVTLSCSPISGHRSVSWYQQTPGQGLQFLFEYFSETQRNKGNFPGRFSGRQFSNSRSEMNVSTLELGDSALYLCASSLSDTGELFFGEGSRLTVL.

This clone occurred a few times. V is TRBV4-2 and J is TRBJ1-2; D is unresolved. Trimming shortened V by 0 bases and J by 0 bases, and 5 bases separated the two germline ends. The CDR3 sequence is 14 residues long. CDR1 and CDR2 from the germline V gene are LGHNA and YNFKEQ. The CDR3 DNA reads TGTGCCAGCAGCCAAGAAACAGCTAACTATGGCTACACCTTC. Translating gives CASSQETANYGYTF.

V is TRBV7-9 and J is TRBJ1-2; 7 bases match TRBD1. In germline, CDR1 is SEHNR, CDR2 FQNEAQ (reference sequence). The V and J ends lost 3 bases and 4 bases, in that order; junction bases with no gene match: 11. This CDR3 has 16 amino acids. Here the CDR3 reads CASSLRPTGNSYGYTF. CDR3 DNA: TGTGCCAGCAGCTTGAGGCCGACAGGGAATTCCTATGGCTACACCTTC.

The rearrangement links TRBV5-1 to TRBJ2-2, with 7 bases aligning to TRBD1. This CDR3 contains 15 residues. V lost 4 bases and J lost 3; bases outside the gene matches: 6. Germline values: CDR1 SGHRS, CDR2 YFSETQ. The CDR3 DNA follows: TGCGCCAGCAGCCCAGACAGGGTTGACACCGGGGAGCTGTTTTTT. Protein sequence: CASSPDRVDTGELFF.

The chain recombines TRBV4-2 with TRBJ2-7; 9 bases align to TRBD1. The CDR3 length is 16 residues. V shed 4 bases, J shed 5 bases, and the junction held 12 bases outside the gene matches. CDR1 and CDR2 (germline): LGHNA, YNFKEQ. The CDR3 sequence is CASSRNLAQGAHEQYF. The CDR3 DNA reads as TGTGCCAGCAGCCGAAATCTGGCACAGGGGGCCCACGAGCAGTACTTC.

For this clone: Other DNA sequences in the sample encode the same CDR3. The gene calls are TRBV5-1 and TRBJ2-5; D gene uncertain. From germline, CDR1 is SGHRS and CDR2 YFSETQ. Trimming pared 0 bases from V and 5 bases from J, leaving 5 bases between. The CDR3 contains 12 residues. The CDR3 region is CASSLALETQYF. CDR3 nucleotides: TGCGCCAGCAGCTTGGCCCTCGAGACCCAGTACTTC.

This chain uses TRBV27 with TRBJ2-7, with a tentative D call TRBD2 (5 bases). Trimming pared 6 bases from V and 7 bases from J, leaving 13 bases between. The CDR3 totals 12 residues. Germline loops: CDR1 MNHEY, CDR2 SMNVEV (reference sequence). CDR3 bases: TGTGCCAGCAGCTGGCCGCGCGGGGAGCAGTACTTC. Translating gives CASSWPRGEQYF.

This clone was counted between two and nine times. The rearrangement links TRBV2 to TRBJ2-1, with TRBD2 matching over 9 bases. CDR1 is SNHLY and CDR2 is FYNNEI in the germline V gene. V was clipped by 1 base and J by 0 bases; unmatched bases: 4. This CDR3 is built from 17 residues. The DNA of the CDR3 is TGTGCCAGCAGTGAAGGAGCGGGAGGAATCTCCTACAATGAGCAGTTCTTC. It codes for CASSEGAGGISYNEQFF.